This T cell receptor (beta chain) was recovered during a study of blood T cells in healthy people across ages. CDR1 DFQATT and CDR2 SNEGSKA come from the germline V gene (reference sequence). CDR3 length equals 14 residues. With 0 bases removed from V and 5 bases from J, the gap between germline ends came to 13 bases. Study results and limitations: The diversity estimates, figures obtained from one million T cells, were considered underestimates.

This clonotype was recorded at least ten times. Its antigen is not known. Combining a sample-barcoded 5' primer with a J-beta primer mix, a second PCR ran for about 7 to 12 cycles. A single record per CDR3 protein comes from TCRdb applying MiXCR to the 5' RACE reads. The top ten hold approximately 14% of the sample, which has 630,000 or so distinct CDR3 sequences, roughly 30% seen once. Healthy Caucasian individuals from Russia aged about 6 to 95 served as donors. Every donor contributed around 10 milliliters of peripheral blood by blood draw. The chain is built from TRBV20-1 and TRBJ2-5; D tentatively fits TRBD1 or TRBD2 (5 bases each). The sequencing input was blood. The receptor comes from a woman aged 80 or over in good health. The CDR3 reads CSARDEGRGETQYF. DNA of the CDR3: TGCAGTGCTAGAGACGAGGGGAGAGGGGAGACCCAGTACTTC.